This is a list of T cell receptor beta chains from one sample in a study of lymphopenia after photon versus proton radiotherapy. Generated by immunoSEQ multiplex PCR, the TCRdb table keeps only in-frame clones and is missing some. The table lists roughly 49,000 clones, roughly 90% of them singletons. Sequencing was performed on peripheral blood, taken from a patient treated with photon-based radiotherapy. These receptors all stem from a woman in her forties with cholangiocarcinoma. Both conserved end residues are part of each CDR3.

TRBJ1-3,TRBV10-3,CAISDGSSGNTIYF
TRBJ2-3,TRBV29-1,CSVEGDTDTQYF
TRBJ2-7,TRBV14,CASSQDPAGGYEQYF
TRBJ2-3,TRBV10-3,CAISFGTDTDTQYF
TRBJ1-2,TRBV15,CATSTEMSGANYGYTF
TRBJ1-4,TRBV2,CASRGDSAGEKLFF
TRBJ2-5,TRBV19,CASSIAVGTSGMGTQYF
TRBJ1-2,TRBV19,CASSTGTVYGYTF
.,TRBV4-1,CASSHTPDYYEQYF
TRBJ2-7,TRBV28,CASSQLVPHEQYF
TRBJ1-1,TRBV27,CASSLSRVRGGAFF
TRBJ2-7,TRBV5-6,CASSITSGNKPYEQYF
TRBJ2-7,TRBV5-5,CASSQMGLVTYEQYF
TRBJ2-7,TRBV10-3,CAISPGTGENEQYF
TRBJ2-7,TRBV9,CASSLLREVSYEQYF
TRBJ2-1,TRBV5-1,CASSLVYRPSYNEQFF
TRBJ1-2,TRBV27,CASSLGPGGFYGYTF
TRBJ2-2,TRBV14,CASSQESGELFF
TRBJ2-7,TRBV9,CASSVGTEPYEQYF
TRBJ2-7,TRBV6-1,CASSESGTLPYEQYF
TRBJ2-2,TRBV10-3,CAIRTDGNTGELFF
TRBJ2-1,TRBV7-8,CASRGTRSPYNEQFF
TRBJ1-4,TRBV2,CASRTVNEKLFF
TRBJ1-6,TRBV5-5,CASSPSTLLSYNSPLHF
TRBJ1-2,TRBV6-5,CASSYGRSNYGYTF
TRBJ1-5,TRBV30,CAWSDGTGRDQPQHF
TRBJ2-7,TRBV27,CASSLLGPSYEQYF
TRBJ1-2,TRBV28,CASSLETVNYGYTF